This T cell receptor (beta chain) was recovered during a study of blood T cell repertoires in COVID-19 (TCRdb year 2020). About the study as a whole: Samples from collaborators originated in the United States, Italy and Spain and spanned both the acute and convalescent phases of COVID-19. The prospective study material was composed of cDNA or gDNA derived from T cells, B-cell-depleted T cells, or PBMCs. Deeply sampled blood TCRbeta repertoires from subjects exposed to, actively infected with, or recovered from COVID-19 were included in the dataset. The repertoires were released in a freely available public database intended as a resource for research on the immune response to SARS-CoV-2. The samples were drawn from two sources: the first 160 participants of the ongoing ImmuneRACE study, and approximately 1,300 subjects contributed by 6 global collaborators. A de-identified subject ID, COVID-19 status, age in years and sex were almost always included in the sample metadata. Where HLA class I and class II types were available, the types were taken from metadata supplied by the sample provider, not from assay-based typing. Points the paper makes about the study in general: How much clinical and demographic metadata was included differed by source and by participant, and the metadata was provided uncurated.

One collaborating source in Seattle enrolled patients while the patients were actively infected and followed the patients over time throughout the course of disease. Collaborating institutions collected whole blood in K2EDTA tubes following their own protocols. For TCRbeta analysis, collaborators shipped samples in one of three forms: frozen whole blood, isolated PBMCs, or DNA extracted from either of those sample types. With regard to this clone: Its antigen remains unidentified. Within one base of it there is no much larger clone, and no base qualities were kept.

The germline V gene yields SGHTA for CDR1 and FQGNSA for CDR2. Germline trimming: 5 bases from V, 4 bases from J; junction bases outside gene matches: 4. The CDR3, from cysteine to phenylalanine, totals 14 residues. Only the CDR3 DNA is retained, 42 bases long and in frame from the first base. TCRbeta CDR3 regions were amplified from genomic DNA using the immunoSEQ Assay, a bias-controlled multiplex PCR. For the original study's pipeline: Nucleated cell counts per sample were estimated from amplification of reference gene primers within the assay. Sequence reads were collapsed and filtered to measure the absolute abundance of every unique TCRbeta CDR3 rearrangement. Productive Simpson clonality was computed per sample as the square root of Simpson's diversity index over productive rearrangements. TCRdb obtained this table from immuneACCESS and retained in-frame rearrangements with V and J assigned. These tables miss some clones; where compared with another copy, unresolved V genes account for less than half of the shortfall, and the remainder is unexplained. Clone size and the V and J calls come from that table; the DNA yielded D and trimming. For this sample there are about 210,000 clones; around four fifths appear just once. The top ten constitute about 10% of the sample.

The receptor comes from a woman at least 80 years old with COVID-19, enrolled during active disease. Specimen: peripheral blood. The chain couples TRBV7-2 to TRBJ1-2; 10 bases in between match TRBD1. The DNA is TGTGCCAGCAGCAGGACAGGGGGATTCTATGGCTACACCTTC. This encodes CASSRTGGFYGYTF. Reference TRBV7-2 and TRBJ1-2 genes cover what lies past the CDR3, so the full variable domain is GAGVSQSPSNKVTEKGKDVELRCDPISGHTALYWYRQSLGQGLEFLIYFQGNSAPDKSGLPSDRFSAERTGGSVSTLTIQRTQQEDSAVYLCASSRTGGFYGYTFGSGTRLTVV.